This is a list of T cell receptor beta chains from one sample in a study of T-cell reconstitution after alpha-beta-depleted transplantation in children. TCRdb fed the PCR reads into MiXCR, producing one record per CDR3 protein. This sample has about a million distinct CDR3 sequences, with roughly 29% found just once. The sample here was PBMCs, mostly from graft donor cells, taken 360 days after TCRalphabeta/CD19-depleted stem cell transplant. These TCRs come from a boy under three years old who had a stem cell transplant for SCID, so the T cells may come from the graft donor. The CDR3 runs from the conserved cysteine through the conserved F or W.

v_gene: TRBV7-2; j_gene: TRBJ2-7; CDR3aa: CASSWRGLRTYEQYF
v_gene: TRBV11-2; j_gene: TRBJ1-1; CDR3aa: CASSPFDRNTEAFF
v_gene: TRBV12-3/TRBV12-4; j_gene: TRBJ2-7; CDR3aa: CASSLGGGITYEQYF
v_gene: TRBV4-2; j_gene: TRBJ2-1; CDR3aa: CASSQRSGGYNEQFF
v_gene: TRBV6-1; j_gene: TRBJ1-1; CDR3aa: CASRHRDRGNTEAFF
v_gene: TRBV4-3; j_gene: TRBJ2-7; CDR3aa: CASSAGTASSYEQYF
v_gene: TRBV10-3; j_gene: TRBJ1-2; CDR3aa: CAISGDREYIPIYGYTF
v_gene: TRBV24-1; j_gene: TRBJ2-1; CDR3aa: CATSDLQVASNEQFF
v_gene: TRBV5-1; j_gene: TRBJ2-3; CDR3aa: CASSWGGARDTQYF
v_gene: TRBV13; j_gene: TRBJ1-2; CDR3aa: CASSLGHTDTWGYTF
v_gene: TRBV7-9; j_gene: TRBJ2-7; CDR3aa: CASSQTAPYEQYF
v_gene: TRBV12-3/TRBV12-4; j_gene: TRBJ2-1; CDR3aa: CASSLSSGGGHNYNEQFF
v_gene: TRBV5-1; j_gene: TRBJ1-1; CDR3aa: CASSLDTNTEAFF